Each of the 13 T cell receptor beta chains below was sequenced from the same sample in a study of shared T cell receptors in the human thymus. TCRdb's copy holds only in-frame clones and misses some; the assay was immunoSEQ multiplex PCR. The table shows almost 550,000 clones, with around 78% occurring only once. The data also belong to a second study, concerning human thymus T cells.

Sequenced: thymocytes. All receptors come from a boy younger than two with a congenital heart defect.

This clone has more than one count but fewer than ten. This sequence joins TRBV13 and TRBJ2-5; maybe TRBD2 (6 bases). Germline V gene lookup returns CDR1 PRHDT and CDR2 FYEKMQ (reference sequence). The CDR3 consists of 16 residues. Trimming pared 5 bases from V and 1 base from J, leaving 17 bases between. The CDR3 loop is CASSPKGRDFQETQYF. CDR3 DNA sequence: TGTGCCAGCAGCCCAAAGGGGCGGGACTTCCAAGAGACCCAGTACTTC.

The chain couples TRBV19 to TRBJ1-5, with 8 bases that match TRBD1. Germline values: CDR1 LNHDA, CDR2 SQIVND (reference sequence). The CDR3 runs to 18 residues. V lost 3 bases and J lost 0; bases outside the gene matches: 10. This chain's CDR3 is CASSIPGQAVYSNQPQHF. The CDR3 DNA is TGTGCCAGTAGTATTCCGGGACAGGCCGTTTATAGCAATCAGCCCCAGCATTTT. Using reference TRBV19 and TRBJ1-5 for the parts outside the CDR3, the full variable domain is DGGITQSPKYLFRKEGQNVTLSCEQNLNHDAMYWYRQDPGQGLRLIYYSQIVNDFQKGDIAEGYSVSREKKESFPLTVTSAQKNPTAFYLCASSIPGQAVYSNQPQHFGDGTRLSIL.

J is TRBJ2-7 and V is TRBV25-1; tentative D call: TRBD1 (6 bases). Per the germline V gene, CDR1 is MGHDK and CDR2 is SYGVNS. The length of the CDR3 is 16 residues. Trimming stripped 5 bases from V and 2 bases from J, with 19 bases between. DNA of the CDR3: TGTGCCAGCAGTTTAGACCGGGACATAGCCCCCTACGAGCAGTACTTC. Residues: CASSLDRDIAPYEQYF.

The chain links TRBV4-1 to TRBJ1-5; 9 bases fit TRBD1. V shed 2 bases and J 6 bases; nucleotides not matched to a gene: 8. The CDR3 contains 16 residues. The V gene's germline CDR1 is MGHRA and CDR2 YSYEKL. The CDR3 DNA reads TGCGCCAGCAGCCAACTCCCCGGACAGGGGAGTCAGCCCCAGCATTTT. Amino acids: CASSQLPGQGSQPQHF.

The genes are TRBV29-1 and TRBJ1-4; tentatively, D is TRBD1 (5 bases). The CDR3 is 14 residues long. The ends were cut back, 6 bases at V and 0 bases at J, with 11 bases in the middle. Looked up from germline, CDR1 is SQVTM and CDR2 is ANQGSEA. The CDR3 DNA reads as TGCAGCGTCAAGGGGCCGGCAACTAATGAAAAACTGTTTTTT. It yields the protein CSVKGPATNEKLFF.

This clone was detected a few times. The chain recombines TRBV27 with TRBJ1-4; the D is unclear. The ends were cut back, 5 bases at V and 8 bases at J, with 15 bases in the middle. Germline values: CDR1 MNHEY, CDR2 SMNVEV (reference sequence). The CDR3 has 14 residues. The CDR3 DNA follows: TGTGCCAGCAGTGCCGGGAGGGTGGGGGAAAAACTGTTTTTT. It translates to CASSAGRVGEKLFF.

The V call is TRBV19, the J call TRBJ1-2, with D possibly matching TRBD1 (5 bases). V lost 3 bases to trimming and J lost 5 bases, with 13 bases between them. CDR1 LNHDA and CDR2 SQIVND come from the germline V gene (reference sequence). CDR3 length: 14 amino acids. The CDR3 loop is CASSIGGGGYGYTF. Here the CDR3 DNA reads TGTGCCAGTAGTATTGGTGGCGGGGGGTATGGCTACACCTTC.

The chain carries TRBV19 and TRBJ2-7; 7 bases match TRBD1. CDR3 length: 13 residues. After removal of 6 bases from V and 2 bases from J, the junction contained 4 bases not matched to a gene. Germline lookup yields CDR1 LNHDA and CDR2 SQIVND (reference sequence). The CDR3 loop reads CASSPGQTYEQYF. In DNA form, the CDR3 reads TGTGCCAGTAGCCCGGGACAGACCTACGAGCAGTACTTC.

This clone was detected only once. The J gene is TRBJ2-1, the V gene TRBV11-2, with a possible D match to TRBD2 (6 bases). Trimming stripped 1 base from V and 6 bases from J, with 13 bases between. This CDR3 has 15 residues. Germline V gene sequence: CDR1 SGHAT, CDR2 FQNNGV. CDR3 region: CASSLVGGTANEQFF. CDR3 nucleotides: TGTGCCAGCAGCTTAGTGGGCGGGACTGCCAATGAGCAGTTCTTC. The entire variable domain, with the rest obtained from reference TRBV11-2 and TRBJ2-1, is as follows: EAGVAQSPRYKIIEKRQSVAFWCNPISGHATLYWYQQILGQGPKLLIQFQNNGVVDDSQLPKDRFSAERLKGVDSTLKIQPAKLEDSAVYLCASSLVGGTANEQFFGPGTRLTVL.

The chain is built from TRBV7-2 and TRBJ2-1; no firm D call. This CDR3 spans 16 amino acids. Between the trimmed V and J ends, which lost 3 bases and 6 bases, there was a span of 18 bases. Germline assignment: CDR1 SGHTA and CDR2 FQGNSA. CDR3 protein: CASSFLLVMGGNEQFF. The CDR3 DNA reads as TGTGCCAGCAGCTTCCTCCTAGTTATGGGTGGCAATGAGCAGTTCTTC. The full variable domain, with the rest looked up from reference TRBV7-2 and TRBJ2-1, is GAGVSQSPSNKVTEKGKDVELRCDPISGHTALYWYRQSLGQGLEFLIYFQGNSAPDKSGLPSDRFSAERTGGSVSTLTIQRTQQEDSAVYLCASSFLLVMGGNEQFFGPGTRLTVL.

The CDR3 DNA is TGTGCCAGCAGTCTACACCCCCGCGACAGGGTTAGCGGGAAAGATCAGTACTTC. Encoded protein: CASSLHPRDRVSGKDQYF. The rearrangement links TRBV28 to TRBJ2-4; D is possibly TRBD2 (8 bases). Germline CDR1 reads MDHEN; CDR2 reads SYDVKM. Trimming left V 5 bases short and J 12 bases short, with 32 bases between. CDR3 length equals 18 residues.

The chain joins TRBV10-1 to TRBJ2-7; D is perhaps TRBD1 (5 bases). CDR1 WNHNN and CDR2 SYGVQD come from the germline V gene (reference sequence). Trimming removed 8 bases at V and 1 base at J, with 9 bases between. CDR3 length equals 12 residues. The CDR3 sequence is CASARVSYEQYF. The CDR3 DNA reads TGCGCCAGCGCCAGGGTTTCCTACGAGCAGTACTTC.

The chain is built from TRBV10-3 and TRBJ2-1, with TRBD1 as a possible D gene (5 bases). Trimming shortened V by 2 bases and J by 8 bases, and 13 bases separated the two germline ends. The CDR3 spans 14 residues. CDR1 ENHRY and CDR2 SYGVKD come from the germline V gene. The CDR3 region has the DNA TGTGCCATCAGTGAGGGGCAGGGTTGGCATGAGCAGTTCTTC. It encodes CAISEGQGWHEQFF.